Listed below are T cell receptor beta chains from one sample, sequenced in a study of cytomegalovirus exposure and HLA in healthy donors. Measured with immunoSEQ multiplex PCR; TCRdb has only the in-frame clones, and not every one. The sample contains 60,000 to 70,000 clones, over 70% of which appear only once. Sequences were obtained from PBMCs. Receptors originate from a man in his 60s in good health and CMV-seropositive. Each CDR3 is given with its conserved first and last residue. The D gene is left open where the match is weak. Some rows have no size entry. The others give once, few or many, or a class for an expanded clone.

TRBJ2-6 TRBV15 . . TGTGCCACCGCCTCGGGAGCTGGGGCCAACGTCCTGACTTTC CATASGAGANVLTF
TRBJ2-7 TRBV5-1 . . TGTGCCAGCAGCTTGGCACCAGGGAAGGGGTCCTACGAGCAGTACTTC CASSLAPGKGSYEQYF
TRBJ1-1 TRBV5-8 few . TGTGCCAGCAGCTTGGTCCAGCGAGGGACTGAAGCTTTCTTT CASSLVQRGTEAFF
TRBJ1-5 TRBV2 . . TGTGCCAGTTCAGGGATTAGTCAGCCCCAGCATTTT CASSGISQPQHF
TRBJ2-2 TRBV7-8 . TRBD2 TGTGCCAGCAGATTTTACAGCGGGAGAGATAGGTCCGGGGAGCTGTTTTTT CASRFYSGRDRSGELFF
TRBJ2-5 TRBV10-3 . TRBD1 TGTGCCATCAGTGAGCCGGGGAGGGCGGACAGGGGTTCCCAAGAGACCCAGTACTTC CAISEPGRADRGSQETQYF
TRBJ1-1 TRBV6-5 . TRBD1 TGTGCCAGCAGTTTGGACAGGGTGAACACTGAAGCTTTCTTT CASSLDRVNTEAFF
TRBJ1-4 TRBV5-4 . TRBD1 TGTGCCAGCAGCTTTCCGGACAGGGTAAATGAAAAACTGTTTTTT CASSFPDRVNEKLFF
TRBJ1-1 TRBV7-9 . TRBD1 TGTTCCAGCAGCTTAGGTCCAGGGGGCATTTGGAGGAACACTGAAGCTTTCTTT CSSSLGPGGIWRNTEAFF
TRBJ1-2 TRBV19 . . TGTGCCAGTAGTACCTCGGGGGGCTATGGCTACACCTTC CASSTSGGYGYTF
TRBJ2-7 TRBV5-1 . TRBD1 TGCGCCAGCAGCGAGGGACAGGGATGGACCGAGCAGTACTTC CASSEGQGWTEQYF
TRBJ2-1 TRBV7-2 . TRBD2 TGTGCCAGCAGCTTAATAGGGGGACTAGCGGGAGAGGGTGAGCAGTTCTTC CASSLIGGLAGEGEQFF
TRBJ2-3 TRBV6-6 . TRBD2 TGTGCCAGCAGAATAGCGGGAGTCTCCGATACGCAGTATTTT CASRIAGVSDTQYF
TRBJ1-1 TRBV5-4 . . TGTGCCAGCAGCCCCGGGACACGCGGGAACACTGAAGCTTTCTTT CASSPGTRGNTEAFF
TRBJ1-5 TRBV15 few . TGTGCCACCAGCAGAGAGTCGGCGGGGGCACGCAATCAGCCCCAGCATTTT CATSRESAGARNQPQHF
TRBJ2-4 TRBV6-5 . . TGTGCCAGCAGCATTAAGGGCGGGGCCAAAAACATTCAGTACTTC CASSIKGGAKNIQYF
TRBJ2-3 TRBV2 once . TGTGCCAGCAGTGAAGCCGGTGCCCCCCGAACTAGCACAGATACGCAGTATTTT CASSEAGAPRTSTDTQYF
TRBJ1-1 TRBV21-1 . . TGTGCCAGCACTCGCCGCGGCGAAGCTTTCTTT CASTRRGEAFF
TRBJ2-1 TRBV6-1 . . TGTGCCAGCAGTGAAGGCACCGGGCGGGTCTCCTACAATGAGCAGTTCTTC CASSEGTGRVSYNEQFF
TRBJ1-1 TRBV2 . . TGTGCCAGCAGTGATTGGCAGAACACTGAAGCTTTCTTT CASSDWQNTEAFF
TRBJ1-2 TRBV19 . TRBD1 TGTGCCAGCAGGAGGGGACAGAATACTAACTATGGCTACACCTTC CASRRGQNTNYGYTF
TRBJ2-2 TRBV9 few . TGTGCCAGCAGCGCCATGAACACCGGGGAGCTGTTTTTT CASSAMNTGELFF
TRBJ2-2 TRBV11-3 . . TGTGCCAGCAGCCCCCGGGATCTAAGGAACACCGGGGAGCTGTTTTTT CASSPRDLRNTGELFF
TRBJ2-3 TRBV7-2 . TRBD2 TGTGCCAGCAGCGAGACTAGCGGGGGATGGGCAGATACGCAGTATTTT CASSETSGGWADTQYF
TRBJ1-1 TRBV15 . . TGTGCCACCAGCTCCCAGCGGTCTCGGAGTTGGGGCACTGAAGCTTTCTTT CATSSQRSRSWGTEAFF
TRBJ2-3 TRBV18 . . TGTGCCAGCTCACCCCTCCCAGGTCCAGATACGCAGTATTTT CASSPLPGPDTQYF
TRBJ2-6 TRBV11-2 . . TGTGCCAGCAGCTTTGAAGATAGCTCTGGGGCCAACGTCCTGACTTTC CASSFEDSSGANVLTF
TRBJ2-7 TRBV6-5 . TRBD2 TGTGCCAGCCAGTTAAGGAGCGGGAACTACGAGCAGTACTTC CASQLRSGNYEQYF
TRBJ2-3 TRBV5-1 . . TGCGCCAGCAGCTTGGCCTCGTCGACAGATACGCAGTATTTT CASSLASSTDTQYF
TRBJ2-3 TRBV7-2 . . TGTGCCAGCAGTTTATCCCCGGGACACGATACGCAGTATTTT CASSLSPGHDTQYF
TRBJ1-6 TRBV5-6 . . TGTGCCAGCAGCTTTGGCAGGGTTCGAAATTCACCCCTCCACTTT CASSFGRVRNSPLHF
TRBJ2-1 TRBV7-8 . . TGTGCCAGCAGCCTGGGAAGATCAGGGAACAATGAGCAGTTCTTC CASSLGRSGNNEQFF
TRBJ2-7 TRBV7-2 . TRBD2 TGTGCCAGCAGCAGGGGACTAGCGGGCAGATCCTACGAGCAGTACTTC CASSRGLAGRSYEQYF
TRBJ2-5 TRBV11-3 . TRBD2 TGTGCCAGCAGCAGCCCCTCCGGGGGGGACCAAGAGACCCAGTACTTC CASSSPSGGDQETQYF
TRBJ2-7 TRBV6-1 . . TGTGCCAGCAGTCGTCAGAGTGGGCCGTACGAGCAGTACTTC CASSRQSGPYEQYF
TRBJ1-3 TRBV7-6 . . TGTGCCAGCAGCCCTGGGGGCAGGCCTTCTGGAAACACCATATATTTT CASSPGGRPSGNTIYF
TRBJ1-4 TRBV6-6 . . TGTGCCAGCAGTCACCGGGTCCTTAATGAAAAACTGTTTTTT CASSHRVLNEKLFF
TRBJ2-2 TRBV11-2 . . TGTGCCAGCAGCTTTATTACTAGCTTGAACACCGGGGAGCTGTTTTTT CASSFITSLNTGELFF
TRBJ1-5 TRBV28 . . TGTGCCAGCAGATCTGGGCCTTATCAGCCCCAGCATTTT CASRSGPYQPQHF
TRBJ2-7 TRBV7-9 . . TGTGCCAGCAGCGGAGACAGTTCCTACGAGCAGTACTTC CASSGDSSYEQYF
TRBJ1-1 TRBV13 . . TGTGCCAGCAGCTTAGGAGAGCCTGAAGCTTTCTTT CASSLGEPEAFF
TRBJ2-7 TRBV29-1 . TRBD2 TGCAGCGCTACGGGACTAACCCACTGGGGCTCCTACGAGCAGTACTTC CSATGLTHWGSYEQYF
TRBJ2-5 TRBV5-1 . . TGCGCCAGCAGCTTGGGAGGAGTTCTGGAGACCCAGTACTTC CASSLGGVLETQYF
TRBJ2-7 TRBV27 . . TGTGCCAGCAGTTTTGGCGGTTCCTACGAGCAGTACTTC CASSFGGSYEQYF
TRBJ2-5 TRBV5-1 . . TGCGCCAGCAGCCTCACTAGCAGCCAAGAGACCCAGTACTTC CASSLTSSQETQYF
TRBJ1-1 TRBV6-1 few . TGTGCCAGCAACCGGGGGGGGGCAGGGACTGAAGCTTTCTTT CASNRGGAGTEAFF
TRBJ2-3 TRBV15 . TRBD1 TGTGCCACCAGACTGGGACAGGGGGCCACAGATACGCAGTATTTT CATRLGQGATDTQYF
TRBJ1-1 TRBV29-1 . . TGCAGCGTTGCGGGGGGGAACACTGAAGCTTTCTTT CSVAGGNTEAFF
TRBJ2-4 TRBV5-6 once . TGTGCCAGCAGCTTGGATTCGGGTAGAACCATTCAGTACTTC CASSLDSGRTIQYF
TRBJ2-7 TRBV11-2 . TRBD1 TGTGCCAGCAGCCGACAGGGGGCGTGGGAGCAGTACTTC CASSRQGAWEQYF
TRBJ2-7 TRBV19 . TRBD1 TGTGCCAGTTCTCCGGGACAGGGTACCTACGAGCAGTACTTC CASSPGQGTYEQYF
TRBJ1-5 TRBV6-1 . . TGTGCCAGCACCCAGACAGAGGGCAATCAGCCCCAGCATTTT CASTQTEGNQPQHF
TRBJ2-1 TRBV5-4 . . TGTGCCAGCAGCTCAGGGAAGATTTACAATGAGCAGTTCTTC CASSSGKIYNEQFF
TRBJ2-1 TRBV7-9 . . TGTGCCAGCAGCCAGTATCGCAATGAGCAGTTCTTC CASSQYRNEQFF
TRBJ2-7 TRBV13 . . TGTGCCAGCAGCCAGGGGAGGGCACGGGGGTACGAGCAGTACTTC CASSQGRARGYEQYF
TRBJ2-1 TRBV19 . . TGTGCCAGTAAGGGGCTGGACAATGAGCAGTTCTTC CASKGLDNEQFF
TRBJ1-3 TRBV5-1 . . TGCGCCAGCAGCTTGGGGTCCGGCTCTGGAAACACCATATATTTT CASSLGSGSGNTIYF
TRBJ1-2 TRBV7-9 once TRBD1 TGTGCCAGCAGCTCTACAGGGGTCGGTCGCGATGGCTACACCTTC CASSSTGVGRDGYTF